These 31 T cell receptor beta chains share one sample of origin, sequenced in a study of cytomegalovirus exposure and HLA in healthy donors. Use of 60 Vbeta and 13 Jbeta primers characterized the PCR. Sequencing was performed with immunoSEQ multiplex PCR; in TCRdb, only in-frame clones are kept and a portion is missing. The sample carries some 110,000 clones, around 81% recorded once. Source material: PBMCs. The receptors here all came from a young woman in good health and CMV-seronegative.

V gene TRBV6-5 combines with J gene TRBJ1-1, with 7 nucleotides matching TRBD1. CDR1 is MNHEY, CDR2 SVGAGI, per germline. The CDR3 consists of 16 residues. The V segment lost 0 bases and the J segment 6 bases; nucleotides outside the gene matches: 10. This chain's CDR3 is CASSYSGRRQGAEAFF. The CDR3 DNA follows: TGTGCCAGCAGTTACTCGGGGAGACGACAGGGCGCTGAAGCTTTCTTT.

The rearrangement joins TRBV5-1 to TRBJ2-2, with a possible D match to TRBD2 (6 bases). Germline-derived CDR1 and CDR2 are SGHRS and YFSETQ. V lost 0 bases to trimming and J lost 6 bases, with 9 bases between them. The CDR3 has 14 residues. The CDR3 coding sequence is TGCGCCAGCAGCTTGGAAACGGGAGCCGGGGAGCTGTTTTTT. Translating gives CASSLETGAGELFF.

The V and J genes are TRBV7-2 and TRBJ1-2; tentative D call: TRBD1 (5 bases). This CDR3 is built from 15 residues. In germline, CDR1 is SGHTA, CDR2 FQGNSA. Trimming cost V 0 bases and J 4 bases, with 12 bases left between them. CDR3 region: CASSLAQGGTYGYTF. The CDR3, as DNA: TGTGCCAGCAGCTTAGCGCAGGGCGGTACCTATGGCTACACCTTC.

V usage is TRBV5-6 and J usage is TRBJ2-2, with 9 bases fitting TRBD2. V shed 4 bases and J 1 base; nucleotides not matched to a gene: 2. In germline, CDR1 is SGHDT, CDR2 YYEEEE. The CDR3 has 15 residues. CDR3 region: CASSPTSGNTGELFF. The CDR3 DNA is TGTGCCAGCAGCCCGACTAGCGGGAACACCGGGGAGCTGTTTTTT.

This sequence joins TRBV21-1 and TRBJ2-1; TRBD1 is taken as the D call from the table, unchecked against the DNA. TRBV21-1 is an annotated pseudogene. The CDR3 has 18 amino acids. The CDR3 region is CASSSRDRRRLHHNEQFF. The CDR3 DNA reads as TGTGCCAGCAGCTCCCGAGACAGGCGTAGGCTACATCACAATGAGCAGTTCTTC.

The sample holds a few counts of this clone. The chain carries TRBV19 and TRBJ2-6; TRBD1 might be the D (5 bases). The germline V gene encodes CDR1 LNHDA and CDR2 SQIVND (reference sequence). This CDR3 has 16 amino acids. V was shortened by 7 bases and J by 1 base, with 14 bases between the two germline ends. The CDR3 region is CASTRQFLSGANVLTF. The DNA for the CDR3 is TGTGCCAGTACTAGACAGTTTTTGTCTGGGGCCAACGTCCTGACTTTC.

The DNA of the CDR3 is TGTGCCTGGAGTGACAGGGCCGGGCAGCCCCAGCATTTT. It encodes CAWSDRAGQPQHF. The chain joins TRBV30 to TRBJ1-5; maybe TRBD1 (6 bases). CDR1 and CDR2 (germline): GTSNPN, SVGIG (reference sequence). The CDR3 spans 13 residues. Trimming stripped 1 base from V and 7 bases from J, with 11 bases between.

The J gene is TRBJ2-7, the V gene TRBV5-1; 7 bases line up with TRBD1. The CDR3 runs to 16 residues. Germline lookup yields CDR1 SGHRS and CDR2 YFSETQ. V lost 4 bases, J lost 0 bases, and 10 bases stayed unmatched. The CDR3 DNA sequence: TGCGCCAGCAGCCCGGCGCCTCAGGGGGTCTCCTACGAGCAGTACTTC. The encoded protein is CASSPAPQGVSYEQYF.

V gene TRBV27 combines with J gene TRBJ2-1; perhaps TRBD2 as D (6 bases). The ends were cut back, 0 bases at V and 8 bases at J, with 23 bases in the middle. CDR3 length: 18 residues. Germline-derived CDR1 and CDR2 are MNHEY and SMNVEV (reference sequence). CDR3 residues: CASSLSIGWGDRRHEQFF. The CDR3 region has the DNA TGTGCCAGCAGTTTATCGATCGGGTGGGGGGACCGGCGTCATGAGCAGTTCTTC.

The chain is built from TRBV10-3 and TRBJ1-3; D not certain. V was trimmed by 7 bases and J by 4 bases, leaving 17 bases between them. CDR1 ENHRY and CDR2 SYGVKD come from the germline V gene. The CDR3 totals 15 residues. The CDR3 DNA is TGTGCCATCACTCCACGACTGACCCCCGGAAACACCATATATTTT. It encodes CAITPRLTPGNTIYF.

J is TRBJ2-1 and V is TRBV2; the match to TRBD2 covers 10 bases. Germline-derived CDR1 and CDR2 are SNHLY and FYNNEI. CDR3 length: 16 amino acids. After removal of 0 bases from V and 6 bases from J, the junction contained 5 bases not matched to a gene. CDR3 nucleotides: TGTGCCAGCAGTGAAGCGCCGGGACTAGCGATCAATGAGCAGTTCTTC. It encodes CASSEAPGLAINEQFF.

The chain uses TRBV2 and TRBJ2-2; weak D call: TRBD1 (6 bases). The CDR3 is 16 amino acids. CDR1 and CDR2 from the germline V gene are SNHLY and FYNNEI. V lost 6 bases and J lost 3, with 17 bases in between. The CDR3 region is CASRTQGASHTGELFF. For the CDR3, the DNA is TGTGCCAGCAGGACACAGGGAGCCTCGCACACCGGGGAGCTGTTTTTT. Supplemented by reference TRBV2 and TRBJ2-2, the full variable domain reads EPEVTQTPSHQVTQMGQEVILRCVPISNHLYFYWYRQILGQKVEFLVSFYNNEISEKSEIFDDQFSVERPDGSNFTLKIRSTKLEDSAMYFCASRTQGASHTGELFFGEGSRLTVL.

The chain has TRBV9 and TRBJ1-5; D possibly corresponds to TRBD1 (5 bases). The V end was cut by 0 bases, the J end by 4 bases, with 11 bases between. CDR1 is SGDLS and CDR2 is YYNGEE in the germline V gene. The CDR3 has 15 amino acids. This CDR3 is CASSVDPGNNQPQHF. The CDR3 nucleotides are TGTGCCAGCAGCGTAGATCCAGGGAATAATCAGCCCCAGCATTTT.

The chain carries TRBV19 and TRBJ2-1; 8 nucleotides line up with TRBD2. The CDR3 sequence is 15 residues long. Germline V CDR1 and CDR2: LNHDA, SQIVND (reference sequence). V shed 3 bases, J shed 4 bases, and the junction held 5 bases outside the gene matches. The chain's CDR3 is CASSISREGYNEQFF. Written as DNA, the CDR3 is TGTGCCAGTAGTATTTCCCGGGAGGGGTACAATGAGCAGTTCTTC.

As regards this clone: The junction and the germline gene differ at one end; a read error may be behind it. V usage is TRBV18 and J usage is TRBJ2-7; D possibly corresponds to TRBD2 (6 bases). This CDR3 has 13 residues. Germline V gene lookup returns CDR1 KGHSH and CDR2 LQKENI. The CDR3 bases are TGTGCCAGCTCATACGGGAGAATCTACAAGCAGTACTTC. Its protein is CASSYGRIYKQYF.

V is TRBV29-1 and J is TRBJ2-7; no clear D. Trimming left V 4 bases short and J 6 bases short, with 7 bases between. Per germline, CDR1 SQVTM and CDR2 ANQGSEA. CDR3 length equals 10 residues. CDR3 in amino acids: CSVGQAEQYF. The CDR3 DNA is TGCAGCGTTGGGCAGGCCGAGCAGTACTTC.

V gene TRBV11-2 combines with J gene TRBJ2-3, with D uncertain. With 5 bases removed from V and 4 bases from J, the gap between germline ends came to 10 bases. Germline V lookup: CDR1 SGHAT, CDR2 FQNNGV. This CDR3 is built from 13 residues. DNA for the CDR3: TGTGCCAGCAGCCCTCTCGTCCCAGATACGCAGTATTTT. Amino acids: CASSPLVPDTQYF.

This chain uses TRBV6-6 with TRBJ1-2; D call uncertain. The CDR3 length is 11 residues. V shed 7 bases and J shed 8 bases, with 11 bases lying between them. From germline, CDR1 is MNHNY and CDR2 SVGAGI (reference sequence). As DNA, the CDR3 is TGTGCCAGCAAGGGAGGGCGAGGCTACACCTTC. Translating it yields CASKGGRGYTF.

A word on this clone: Other DNA sequences in the sample encode the same CDR3. The chain links TRBV7-2 to TRBJ2-2; 7 bases are shared with TRBD1. CDR3 length: 15 residues. Germline assignment: CDR1 SGHTA and CDR2 FQGNSA. J gave up 0 bases and V 2 bases, and 0 bases lay outside the gene matches. Here the CDR3 DNA reads TGTGCCAGCAGCTTACAGGGGGCGAACACCGGGGAGCTGTTTTTT. The encoded protein is CASSLQGANTGELFF.

This clone was seen only once. V usage is TRBV6-5 and J usage is TRBJ2-1, with 7 nucleotides matching TRBD2. The CDR3 is 14 residues long. J lost 8 bases, V lost 0 bases, and 4 bases had no gene match. CDR1 and CDR2 from the germline V gene are MNHEY and SVGAGI. CDR3 in DNA: TGTGCCAGCAGTTACTCGGCCAGCGGGGATGAGCAGTTCTTC. It codes for CASSYSASGDEQFF.

This clone came up a few times. The chain combines TRBV6-5 with TRBJ2-7, with D tentatively TRBD2 (6 bases). Germline lookup yields CDR1 MNHEY and CDR2 SVGAGI. The CDR3 sequence is 14 residues long. V was cut by 2 bases and J by 7 bases, with 15 bases left in between. In nucleotides, the CDR3 is TGTGCCAGCAGTTACGCGGGACGGGTTGGTGAGCAGTACTTC. Translated, it gives CASSYAGRVGEQYF.

The chain recombines TRBV7-2 with TRBJ2-4, with a weak D call TRBD2 (7 bases). Between the trimmed V and J ends, which lost 5 bases and 1 base, there was a span of 18 bases. CDR1 and CDR2 from the germline V gene are SGHTA and FQGNSA. The CDR3 length is 17 residues. Here the CDR3 reads CASSNHRGGEAKNIQYF. In DNA form, the CDR3 reads TGTGCCAGCAGCAACCACCGAGGGGGGGAGGCCAAAAACATTCAGTACTTC.

The genes are TRBV6-1 and TRBJ2-1; 8 bases are a match to TRBD1. The CDR3 contains 13 residues. Per the germline V gene, CDR1 is MNHNS and CDR2 is SASEGT. J gave up 15 bases and V 4 bases, and 11 bases lay outside the gene matches. CDR3: CASSAQRQGLRFF. CDR3 DNA sequence: TGTGCCAGCAGTGCCCAGAGACAGGGGTTGCGGTTCTTC.

V gene TRBV28 combines with J gene TRBJ2-2; 12 nucleotides align to TRBD2. The junction had 5 bases not matched to a gene; V was cut back by 8 bases and J by 4 bases. There are 15 residues in the CDR3. Germline V lookup: CDR1 MDHEN, CDR2 SYDVKM. The CDR3 nucleotides are TGTGCCAGCCAGATACTAGCGGGGGGCACCGGGGAGCTGTTTTTT. Its translation is CASQILAGGTGELFF.

The J gene is TRBJ2-1, the V gene TRBV5-1, with 7 positions matching TRBD2. V lost 0 bases to trimming and J lost 7 bases; unmatched junction nucleotides: 4. Germline V lookup: CDR1 SGHRS, CDR2 YFSETQ. The CDR3 runs 14 residues. In nucleotides, the CDR3 is TGCGCCAGCAGCTTGGGAGCTAGCGGTAATGAGCAGTTCTTC. It translates to CASSLGASGNEQFF.

On this clone: At one end, the junction sequence differs from germline, possibly due to a read error. This chain connects TRBV7-7 to TRBJ2-1; perhaps TRBD1 as D (6 bases). The germline V gene has CDR1 SSHAT and CDR2 FNYEAQ (reference sequence). The CDR3 loop spans 13 amino acids. The CDR3 DNA follows: TGTGCTAGCAGCTTAAATCCAGGACAGGAGCAGTTCTTC. It translates to CASSLNPGQEQFF. The whole variable domain, remainder taken from reference TRBV7-7 and TRBJ2-1, is GAGVSQSPRYKVTKRGQDVTLRCDPISSHATLYWYQQALGQGPEFLTYFNYEAQPDKSGLPSDRFSAERPEGSISTLTIQRTEQRDSAMYRCASSLNPGQEQFFGPGTRLTVL.

This chain connects TRBV7-2 to TRBJ1-4; no definite D call. Trimming took 1 base from V and 7 from J, leaving 19 bases between them. This CDR3 contains 17 residues. CDR1 is SGHTA and CDR2 is FQGNSA in the germline V gene. This CDR3 is CASSLGSHGRRSEKLFF. The CDR3 region has the DNA TGTGCCAGCAGCTTAGGTTCGCATGGCAGAAGGAGTGAAAAACTGTTTTTT.

Regarding this clone: The junction shows a germline mismatch at one end, possibly a read error. The chain couples TRBV19 to TRBJ1-5, with 7 bases identical to TRBD1. The CDR3 consists of 16 residues. Germline loops: CDR1 LNHDA, CDR2 SQIVND (reference sequence). CDR3 DNA: TGTGCCAGTAGTGGCGGCAGGGGGGAAAGCAATCAGCCCCGGCATTTT. This encodes CASSGGRGESNQPRHF. The full variable domain, its missing parts supplied by reference TRBV19 and TRBJ1-5, is DGGITQSPKYLFRKEGQNVTLSCEQNLNHDAMYWYRQDPGQGLRLIYYSQIVNDFQKGDIAEGYSVSREKKESFPLTVTSAQKNPTAFYLCASSGGRGESNQPRHFGDGTRLSIL.

This sequence joins TRBV6-1 and TRBJ2-7; 9 nucleotides line up with TRBD1. The V and J ends lost 2 bases and 0 bases, in that order; junction bases with no gene match: 8. CDR1 and CDR2 (germline): MNHNS, SASEGT. The CDR3 is 17 residues long. The CDR3 is CASSERGQGRYSYEQYF. The CDR3 DNA sequence: TGTGCCAGCAGTGAAAGGGGACAGGGACGTTACTCCTACGAGCAGTACTTC.

The chain recombines TRBV27 with TRBJ2-7; TRBD1 agrees at 7 bases. The CDR3 totals 13 residues. Trimming cost V 4 bases and J 3 bases; bases outside gene matches: 3. CDR1 is MNHEY, CDR2 SMNVEV, per germline (reference sequence). The CDR3 reads CASSWDRYYEQYF. The CDR3 DNA is TGTGCCAGCAGTTGGGACAGATACTACGAGCAGTACTTC.

This clone came up a few times. This chain links TRBV7-8 with TRBJ2-7; TRBD1 agrees at 11 bases. The V and J ends lost 5 bases and 4 bases, in that order; junction bases with no gene match: 4. CDR3 length equals 14 residues. Looked up from germline, CDR1 is SGHVS and CDR2 is FQNEAQ. CDR3 amino acids: CASSIGQGAYEQYF. The DNA for the CDR3 is TGTGCCAGCAGCATCGGACAGGGGGCGTACGAGCAGTACTTC.